This passage covers 9 T cell receptor beta chains from one sample sequenced in a study of T cells in Graves' hyperthyroidism and ophthalmopathy. It was RNA transcripts that yielded the amplified TCR beta CDR3 regions. In the first-round RT-PCR of the TCR CDR3, the HTBI primer set was used. TCRdb used MiXCR to reprocess the multiplex PCR reads, holding one entry per CDR3 protein. The sample contains around 600,000 distinct CDR3 sequences, approximately 15% of which appear only once. The sequencing input was blood. Receptor source: a woman aged 18-29 years with Graves' ophthalmopathy.

This clonotype was observed at least ten times. V usage is TRBV20-1 and J usage is TRBJ2-7; D is unclear. The CDR3 spans 11 residues. The germline CDR1 and CDR2 sequences are DFQATT and SNEGSKA (reference sequence). V lost 3 bases and J lost 3, with 6 bases in between. CDR3 bases: TGCAGTGCTAGTTTCGGCTACGAGCAGTACTTC. Residues: CSASFGYEQYF.

V and J are TRBV2 and TRBJ1-5, with 7 bases fitting TRBD1. The CDR3 totals 15 residues. Germline V gene data show CDR1 as SNHLY and CDR2 as FYNNEI. Losses at the gene ends were 6 bases for V and 0 bases for J; bases not matched to a gene: 5. The CDR3 coding sequence is TGTGCCAGCAGAGCAGGGGGATATAGCAATCAGCCCCAGCATTTT. It yields the protein CASRAGGYSNQPQHF.

The V call is TRBV20-1, the J call TRBJ1-1, with D unclear. The CDR3 is 10 residues long. Looked up from germline, CDR1 is DFQATT and CDR2 is SNEGSKA (reference sequence). V lost 3 bases to trimming and J lost 8 bases, with 7 bases between them. Here the CDR3 reads CSASGREAFF. In DNA form, the CDR3 reads TGCAGTGCTAGTGGCAGGGAAGCTTTCTTT.

This clonotype was observed a handful of times. This chain links TRBV6-5 with TRBJ1-3, with D possibly matching TRBD1 (5 bases). CDR3 length: 15 residues. Trimming removed 2 bases at V and 4 bases at J, with 12 bases between. Looked up from germline, CDR1 is MNHEY and CDR2 is SVGAGI. The CDR3 loop reads CASSYGQGRGNTIYF. CDR3 coding DNA: TGTGCCAGCAGTTACGGTCAGGGACGAGGAAACACCATATATTTT.

This clonotype was recorded many times. This sequence joins TRBV3-1 and TRBJ1-5; the D is unclear. The CDR3 is 16 residues long. Between the trimmed V and J ends, which lost 4 bases and 5 bases, there was a span of 18 bases. Germline CDR1 LGHDT, CDR2 YNNKEL (reference sequence). As DNA, the CDR3 is TGTGCCAGCAGCCGCGGGGTGGGAATTACGGATCAGCCCCAGCATTTT. Translated: CASSRGVGITDQPQHF. Full variable domain (missing parts from reference TRBV3-1 and TRBJ1-5): DTAVSQTPKYLVTQMGNDKSIKCEQNLGHDTMYWYKQDSKKFLKIMFSYNNKELIINETVPNRFSPKSPDKAHLNLHINSLELGDSAVYFCASSRGVGITDQPQHFGDGTRLSIL.

This clonotype was recorded once. The J gene is TRBJ2-7, the V gene TRBV28; tentative D call: TRBD2 (6 bases). Germline V lookup: CDR1 MDHEN, CDR2 SYDVKM. The V end was cut by 5 bases, the J end by 6 bases, with 17 bases between. The CDR3 has 14 residues. The CDR3 nucleotides are TGTGCCAGCAGTAAAGGAGGGGATTTCCCCGAGCAGTACTTC. As protein: CASSKGGDFPEQYF.

In this sample, this clonotype turned up many times. The J gene is TRBJ1-5, the V gene TRBV30; TRBD1 might be the D (5 bases). CDR1 and CDR2 (germline): GTSNPN, SVGIG (reference sequence). Between the trimmed V and J ends, which lost 0 bases and 6 bases, there was a span of 18 bases. CDR3 size: 16 residues. CDR3: CAWSVYGAVLGQPQHF. The DNA for the CDR3 is TGTGCCTGGAGTGTATACGGGGCAGTCCTTGGTCAGCCCCAGCATTTT.

This clonotype occurred a few times. The chain couples TRBV9 to TRBJ2-7; possibly TRBD1 for D (7 bases). Trimming removed 3 bases at V and 0 bases at J, with 16 bases between. Germline CDR1 and CDR2: SGDLS and YYNGEE. This CDR3 comprises 16 residues. The CDR3 is CASSAPEGASSYEQYF. The CDR3 DNA reads TGTGCCAGCAGCGCACCGGAGGGGGCTAGCTCCTACGAGCAGTACTTC.

This clonotype was seen at least ten times. The CDR3: CSASSGTYYEQYF. The DNA for the CDR3 is TGCAGTGCTAGTAGCGGGACCTACTACGAGCAGTACTTC. The chain joins TRBV20-1 to TRBJ2-7, with 8 bases that match TRBD2. The CDR3 contains 13 residues. The V and J ends lost 3 bases and 3 bases, in that order; junction bases with no gene match: 4. Germline CDR1 reads DFQATT; CDR2 reads SNEGSKA (reference sequence).